This T cell receptor beta chain derives from a study of T cells in Graves' hyperthyroidism and ophthalmopathy. Study-level findings and limits: Ophthalmopathy, which appeared later, was predicted by the model a median approximately 6.7 months before onset.

RNA transcripts yielded amplified TCR beta CDR3 regions. HTBI primers were used for first-round RT-PCR of the TCR CDR3. TCRdb ran MiXCR on the multiplex PCR reads and lists one entry per CDR3 protein. Of hundreds of thousands of distinct CDR3 sequences detected, roughly 14% appear once; the ten largest clones hold under 15%. There are many counts of this clonotype. Its antigen remains unidentified. The CDR3 runs 14 residues. Trimming took 6 bases from V and 0 from J; bases not matched to a gene: 1. The sequencing sample was made of blood. The sequence came from a man between 18 and 29 years old with Graves' ophthalmopathy. This chain joins TRBV12-3 or TRBV12-4 and TRBJ2-2; 7 bases align to TRBD1. The DNA for the CDR3 is TGTGCCAGCAGAGGGGGCTCGAACACCGGGGAGCTGTTTTTT. Translated, it gives CASRGGSNTGELFF.